The clone carrying this TCR beta chain was picked up many times. Its antigen is unknown. Germline-derived CDR1 and CDR2 are SEHNR and FQNEAQ (reference sequence). CDR3 length: 14 residues. V shed 7 bases and J 5 bases; nucleotides not matched to a gene: 8. These data originate in a study of T-cell memory formation after mild COVID-19. Overall study results and limits: CD4+ contracting clones lay mainly in CM and EM, CD8+ ones in EMRA.

Each CDR3 protein is one row after TCRdb ran MiXCR on the 5' RACE reads. The sample yields about 38,000 distinct CDR3 sequences, over 9.5% seen once. The source material was PBMCs or a T cell subset sorted from them (not recorded which). The clonotype was recovered from a man younger than 30 who had mild COVID-19 (a few samples of this study predate the infection). Cell type and time point are not known. The J gene is TRBJ2-3, the V gene TRBV7-9, with 8 bases that match TRBD1. CDR3 sequence: CASIPTGEEDTQYF. DNA for the CDR3: TGTGCCAGCATCCCGACAGGGGAAGAAGATACGCAGTATTTT.